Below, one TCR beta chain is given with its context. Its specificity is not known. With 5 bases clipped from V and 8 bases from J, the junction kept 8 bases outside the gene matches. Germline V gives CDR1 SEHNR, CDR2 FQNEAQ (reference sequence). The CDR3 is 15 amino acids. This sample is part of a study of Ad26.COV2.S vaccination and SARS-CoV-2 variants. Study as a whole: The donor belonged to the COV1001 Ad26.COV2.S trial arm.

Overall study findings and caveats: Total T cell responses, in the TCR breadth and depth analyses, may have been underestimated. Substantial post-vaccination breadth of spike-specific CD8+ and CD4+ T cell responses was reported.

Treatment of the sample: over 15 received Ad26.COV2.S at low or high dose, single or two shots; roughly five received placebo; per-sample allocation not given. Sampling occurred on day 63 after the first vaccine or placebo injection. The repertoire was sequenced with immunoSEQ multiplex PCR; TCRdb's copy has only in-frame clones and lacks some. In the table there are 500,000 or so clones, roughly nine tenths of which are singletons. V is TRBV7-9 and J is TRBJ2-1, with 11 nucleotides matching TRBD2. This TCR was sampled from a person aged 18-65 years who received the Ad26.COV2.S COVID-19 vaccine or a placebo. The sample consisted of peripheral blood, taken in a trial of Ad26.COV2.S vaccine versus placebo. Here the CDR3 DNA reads TGTGCCAGCAGCGAACCTAGCGGGGGGCACGATGAGCAGTTCTTC. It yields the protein CASSEPSGGHDEQFF. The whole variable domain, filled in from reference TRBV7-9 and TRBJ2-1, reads DTGVSQNPRHKITKRGQNVTFRCDPISEHNRLYWYRQTLGQGPEFLTYFQNEAQLEKSRLLSDRFSAERPKGSFSTLEIQRTEQGDSAMYLCASSEPSGGHDEQFFGPGTRLTVL.